Below, one TCR beta chain is given with its context. The sample belongs to a study of Ad26.COV2.S vaccination and SARS-CoV-2 variants. Sequenced by immunoSEQ multiplex PCR; TCRdb stores in-frame clones only, minus some. The sample yields 360,000 or so clones, around 90% seen once. V lost 6 bases to trimming and J lost 4 bases, with 7 bases between them. This CDR3 has 12 residues. Treatment described: 15 to 20 received Ad26.COV2.S at low or high dose, single or two shots; several received placebo; per-sample allocation not given. Sampling happened 63 days after the first vaccine or placebo injection. Sequencing used peripheral blood, obtained in a trial of Ad26.COV2.S vaccine versus placebo. The TCR sequence derives from a person aged 18-60 years who received the Ad26.COV2.S COVID-19 vaccine or a placebo. This chain connects TRBV12-3 or TRBV12-4 to TRBJ2-4; TRBD1 might be the D (5 bases). The CDR3 nucleotides are TGTGCCAGCAGCGGACAAAAAAACATTCAGTACTTC. Amino acids: CASSGQKNIQYF.